This T cell receptor beta chain was sequenced in a study of blood T cell repertoires in COVID-19. Study-level information: Donors in the United States, Italy and Spain gave samples during acute or convalescent COVID-19. Sources were T cells, B-cell-depleted T cells, or PBMCs; the material itself was cDNA or gDNA.

In this sample, this clone turned up a few times. The germline gives CDR1 LNHDA, CDR2 SQIVND (reference sequence). The CDR3 runs 14 residues. Unmatched junction bases numbered 6, after V lost 7 bases and J lost 5 bases. Authors' methods: Amplified reference gene primers provided the basis for estimating nucleated cell counts. TCRdb's copy holds only in-frame clones and misses some; the assay was immunoSEQ multiplex PCR. V and J calls and clone size are as listed in that table; D and trimming were resolved from the DNA. The sample lists about 73,000 clones, approximately 80% occurring once. V usage is TRBV19 and J usage is TRBJ2-2; 8 bases are shared with TRBD2. This TCR was recovered from a man older than 75 with active or convalescent COVID-19. Sequences were obtained from peripheral blood. The CDR3 DNA sequence: TGTGCCAGTAAATTAGCGGGGAATACCGGGGAGCTGTTTTTT. As protein: CASKLAGNTGELFF.